This T cell receptor (beta chain) was recovered during a study of beta chain features in type 1 diabetes. For the study at large: Comparable age, gender and cell yields were observed in patients relative to healthy donors. The study examined roughly 110,000,000 sorted cells across all samples.

Study-level results: PCR might show a preference for shorter templates, equally across patients and controls. Across all four CD4+ subsets, people with type 1 diabetes showed modestly shorter TCRB CDR3s.

V lost 4 bases and J lost 4; bases outside the gene matches: 1. Per the germline V gene, CDR1 is MGHRA and CDR2 is YSYEKL. The CDR3 sequence is 14 residues long. This clone appeared a few times. Its antigen is not known. Every bit of the isolated RNA underwent reverse transcription, so sequencing read expressed TCRB transcripts. Clones were read by immunoSEQ multiplex PCR, and TCRdb kept only the in-frame ones, dropping some. The sample records 150,000 to 180,000 clones, 10% to 13% being singletons. The chain couples TRBV4-1 to TRBJ1-5; 10 bases align to TRBD1. What was sequenced was central memory CD4+ T cells from blood. The sequence was obtained from a man aged 30 to 39 with type 1 diabetes. CDR3 nucleotide sequence: TGCGCCAGCAGCCCGGGACAGGGGAATCAGCCCCAGCATTTT. Residues: CASSPGQGNQPQHF.